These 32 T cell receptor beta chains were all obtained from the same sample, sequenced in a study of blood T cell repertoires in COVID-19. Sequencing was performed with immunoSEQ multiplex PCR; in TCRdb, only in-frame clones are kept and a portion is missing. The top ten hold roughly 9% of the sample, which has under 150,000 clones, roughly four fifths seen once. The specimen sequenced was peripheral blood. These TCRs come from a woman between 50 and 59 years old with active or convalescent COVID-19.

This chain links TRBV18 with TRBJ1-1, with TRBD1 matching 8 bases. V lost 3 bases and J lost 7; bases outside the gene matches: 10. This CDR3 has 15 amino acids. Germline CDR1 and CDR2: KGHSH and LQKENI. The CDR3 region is CASSPFGQGGIEAFF. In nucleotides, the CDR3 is TGTGCCAGCTCACCTTTCGGACAGGGTGGGATTGAAGCTTTCTTT.

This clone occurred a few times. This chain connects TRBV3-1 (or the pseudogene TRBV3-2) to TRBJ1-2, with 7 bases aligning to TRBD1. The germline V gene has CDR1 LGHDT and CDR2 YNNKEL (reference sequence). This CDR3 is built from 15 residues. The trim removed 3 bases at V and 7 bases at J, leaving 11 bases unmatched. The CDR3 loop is CASSHYYTGQRGYTF. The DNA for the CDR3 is TGTGCCAGCAGCCATTATTATACGGGACAGCGTGGCTACACCTTC.

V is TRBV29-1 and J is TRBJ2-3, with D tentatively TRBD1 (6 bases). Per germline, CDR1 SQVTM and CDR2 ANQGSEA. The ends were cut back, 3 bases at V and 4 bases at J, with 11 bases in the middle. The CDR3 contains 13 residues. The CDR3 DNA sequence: TGCAGCGTTGATGCAGGGGTGGCAGATACGCAGTATTTT. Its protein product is CSVDAGVADTQYF.

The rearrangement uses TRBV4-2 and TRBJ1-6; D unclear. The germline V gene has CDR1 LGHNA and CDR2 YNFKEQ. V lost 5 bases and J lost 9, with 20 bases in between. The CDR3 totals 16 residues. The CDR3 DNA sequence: TGTGCCAGCAGCTACGATCGACACGGAGAGGGTTCACCCCTCCACTTT. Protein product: CASSYDRHGEGSPLHF.

The CDR3 region is CASSERVGQGITDTQYF. CDR3 in DNA: TGTGCCAGCAGTGAAAGGGTGGGACAGGGAATCACAGATACGCAGTATTTT. The chain combines TRBV6-1 with TRBJ2-3, with 9 bases lining up with TRBD1. J was trimmed by 2 bases and V by 2 bases; bases with no gene match: 8. CDR3 length: 17 amino acids. Germline values: CDR1 MNHNS, CDR2 SASEGT.

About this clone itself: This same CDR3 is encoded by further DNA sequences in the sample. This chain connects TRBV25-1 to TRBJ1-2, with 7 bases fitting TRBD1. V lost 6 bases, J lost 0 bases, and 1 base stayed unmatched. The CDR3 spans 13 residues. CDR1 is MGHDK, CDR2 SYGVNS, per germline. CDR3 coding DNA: TGTGCCAGCAGAGACAGGGCTAACTATGGCTACACCTTC. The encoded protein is CASRDRANYGYTF.

The CDR3 DNA reads as TGTGCCAGCAGCTTAGATCAAGCAGGGGGGCAGTTCTTC. Encoded protein: CASSLDQAGGQFF. The chain is built from TRBV7-2 and TRBJ2-1; 7 bases are shared with TRBD1. CDR1 is SGHTA, CDR2 FQGNSA, per germline. CDR3 length: 13 residues. J lost 12 bases, V lost 1 base, and 6 bases had no gene match.

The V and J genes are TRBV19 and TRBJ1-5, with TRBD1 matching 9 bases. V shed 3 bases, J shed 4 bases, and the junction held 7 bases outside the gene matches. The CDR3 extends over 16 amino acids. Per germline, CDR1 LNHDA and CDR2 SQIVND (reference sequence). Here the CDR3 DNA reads TGTGCCAGTAGTATGAAGTGGGACAGGGAGAATCAGCCCCAGCATTTT. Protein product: CASSMKWDRENQPQHF.

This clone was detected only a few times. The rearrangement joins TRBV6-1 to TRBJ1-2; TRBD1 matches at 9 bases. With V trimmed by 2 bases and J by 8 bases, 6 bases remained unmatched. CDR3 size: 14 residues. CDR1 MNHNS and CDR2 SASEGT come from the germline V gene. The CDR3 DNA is TGTGCCAGCAGTGAACGGGGACAGGGCTGGGGCTACACCTTC. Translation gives CASSERGQGWGYTF.

CDR3 DNA: TGTGCCAGTAGTATAGGCACGGGACAGGTCTACGAGCAGTACTTC. Its protein is CASSIGTGQVYEQYF. The chain combines TRBV19 with TRBJ2-7; 8 nucleotides agree with TRBD1. CDR1 is LNHDA and CDR2 is SQIVND in the germline V gene (reference sequence). The CDR3 consists of 15 residues. J lost 3 bases, V lost 1 base, and 5 bases had no gene match. Drawing the rest from reference TRBV19 and TRBJ2-7, the complete variable domain is DGGITQSPKYLFRKEGQNVTLSCEQNLNHDAMYWYRQDPGQGLRLIYYSQIVNDFQKGDIAEGYSVSREKKESFPLTVTSAQKNPTAFYLCASSIGTGQVYEQYFGPGTRLTVT.

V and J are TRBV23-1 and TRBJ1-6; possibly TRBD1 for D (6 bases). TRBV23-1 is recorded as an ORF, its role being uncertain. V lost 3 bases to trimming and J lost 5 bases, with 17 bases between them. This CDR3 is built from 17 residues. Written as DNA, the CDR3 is TGCGCCAGCAGTCAGGGGTCAGGGGATACCCATAATTCACCCCTCCACTTT. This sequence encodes CASSQGSGDTHNSPLHF.

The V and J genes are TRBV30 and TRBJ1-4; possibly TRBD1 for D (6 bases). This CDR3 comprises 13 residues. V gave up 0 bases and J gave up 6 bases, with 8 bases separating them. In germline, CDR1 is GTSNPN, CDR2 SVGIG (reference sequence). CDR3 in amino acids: CAWSVHRDEKLFF. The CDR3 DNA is TGTGCCTGGAGTGTACACAGGGATGAAAAACTGTTTTTT. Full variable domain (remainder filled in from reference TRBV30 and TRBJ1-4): SQTIHQWPATLVQPVGSPLSLECTVEGTSNPNLYWYRQAAGRGLQLLFYSVGIGQISSEVPQNLSASRPQDRQFILSSKKLLLSDSGFYLCAWSVHRDEKLFFGSGTQLSVL.

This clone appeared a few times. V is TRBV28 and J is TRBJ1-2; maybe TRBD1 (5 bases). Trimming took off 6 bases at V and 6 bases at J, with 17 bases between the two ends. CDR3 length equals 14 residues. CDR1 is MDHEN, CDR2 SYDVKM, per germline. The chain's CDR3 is CASSPLTVGHGYTF. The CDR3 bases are TGTGCCAGCAGCCCCCTGACAGTCGGGCATGGCTACACCTTC.

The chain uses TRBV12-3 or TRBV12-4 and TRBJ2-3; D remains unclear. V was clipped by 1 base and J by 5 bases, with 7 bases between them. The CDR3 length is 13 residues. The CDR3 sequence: CASSLVPGDTQYF. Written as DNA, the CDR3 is TGTGCCAGCAGTTTAGTTCCCGGAGATACGCAGTATTTT.

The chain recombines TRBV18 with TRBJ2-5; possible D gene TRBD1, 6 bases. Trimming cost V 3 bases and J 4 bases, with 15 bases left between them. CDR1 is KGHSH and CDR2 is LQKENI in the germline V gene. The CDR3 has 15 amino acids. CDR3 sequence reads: CASSPVAQGRETQYF. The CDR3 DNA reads TGTGCCAGCTCACCGGTTGCACAGGGACGAGAGACCCAGTACTTC.

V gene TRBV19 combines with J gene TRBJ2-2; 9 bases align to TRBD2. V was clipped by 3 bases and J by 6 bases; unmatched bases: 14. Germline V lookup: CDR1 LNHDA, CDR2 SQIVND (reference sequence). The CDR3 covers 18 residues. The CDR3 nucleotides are TGTGCCAGTAGTATCCCCTCCGGACTAGCGAGAGCCCCCGGGGAGCTGTTTTTT. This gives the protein CASSIPSGLARAPGELFF.

CDR3 amino acids: CASRQGVGGNIQYF. CDR3 nucleotide sequence: TGTGCCAGCAGACAGGGGGTTGGCGGGAACATTCAGTACTTC. The rearrangement joins TRBV7-2 to TRBJ2-4, with 8 bases that match TRBD1. Germline V lookup: CDR1 SGHTA, CDR2 FQGNSA. The CDR3 covers 14 residues. V was pared by 6 bases and J by 7 bases, with 8 bases of the junction left unmatched.

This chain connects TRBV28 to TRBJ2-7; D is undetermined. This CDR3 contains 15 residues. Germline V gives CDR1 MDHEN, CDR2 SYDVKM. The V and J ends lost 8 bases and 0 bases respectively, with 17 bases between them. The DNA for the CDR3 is TGTGCCAGCGGAGACGACCGAACGGCCTCCTACGAGCAGTACTTC. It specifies CASGDDRTASYEQYF.

CDR3 in amino acids: CASSIRQGTDTQYF. CDR3 nucleotides: TGTGCCAGCAGCATCCGACAGGGGACAGATACGCAGTATTTT. The rearrangement links TRBV7-2 to TRBJ2-3, with 8 nucleotides matching TRBD1. Per germline, CDR1 SGHTA and CDR2 FQGNSA. This CDR3 is built from 14 residues. V trimming: 5 bases; J trimming: 3 bases; junction bases outside the gene matches: 4.

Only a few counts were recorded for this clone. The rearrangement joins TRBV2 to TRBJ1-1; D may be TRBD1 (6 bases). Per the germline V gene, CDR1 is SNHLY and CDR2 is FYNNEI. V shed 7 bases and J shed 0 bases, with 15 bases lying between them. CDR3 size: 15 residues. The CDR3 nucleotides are TGTGCCAGCAATGGGAGGGGGGGGATGAACACTGAAGCTTTCTTT. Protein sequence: CASNGRGGMNTEAFF.

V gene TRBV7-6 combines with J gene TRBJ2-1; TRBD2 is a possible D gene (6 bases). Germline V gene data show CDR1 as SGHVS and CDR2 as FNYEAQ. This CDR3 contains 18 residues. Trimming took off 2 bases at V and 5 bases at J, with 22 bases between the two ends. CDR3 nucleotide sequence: TGTGCCAGCAGCTTAAGTGTTGGCGGGACCTCCCTACACAATGAGCAGTTCTTC. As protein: CASSLSVGGTSLHNEQFF.

As DNA, the CDR3 is TGCGCCAGCAGCTTGTTTAGCGGGAGGAGTGAGCAGTTCTTC. Its translation: CASSLFSGRSEQFF. The chain has TRBV5-1 and TRBJ2-1, with TRBD2 matching over 10 bases. The CDR3 consists of 14 residues. The germline V gene has CDR1 SGHRS and CDR2 YFSETQ. V trimming: 1 base; J trimming: 9 bases; junction bases outside the gene matches: 4.

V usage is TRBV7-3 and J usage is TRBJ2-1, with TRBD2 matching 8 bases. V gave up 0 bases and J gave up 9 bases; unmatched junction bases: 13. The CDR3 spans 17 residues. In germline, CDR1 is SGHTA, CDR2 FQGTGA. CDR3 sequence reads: CASSLTPRGGSLTEQFF. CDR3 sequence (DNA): TGTGCCAGCAGCTTAACCCCCCGGGGGGGCTCCCTTACTGAGCAGTTCTTC.

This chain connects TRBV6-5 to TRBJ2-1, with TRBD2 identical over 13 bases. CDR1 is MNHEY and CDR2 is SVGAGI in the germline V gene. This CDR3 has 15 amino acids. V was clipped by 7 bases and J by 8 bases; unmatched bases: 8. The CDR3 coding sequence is TGTGCCAGCACTATACTAGCGGGAGGGCGGGATGAGCAGTTCTTC. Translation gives CASTILAGGRDEQFF.

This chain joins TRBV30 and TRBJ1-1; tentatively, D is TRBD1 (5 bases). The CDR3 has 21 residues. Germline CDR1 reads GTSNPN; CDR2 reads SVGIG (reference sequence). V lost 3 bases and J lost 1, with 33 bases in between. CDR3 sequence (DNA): TGTGCCTGGAGCCCCAGGGCTCTATTGCCCAACAGCGGGACGGGGAACACTGAAGCTTTCTTT. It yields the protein CAWSPRALLPNSGTGNTEAFF.

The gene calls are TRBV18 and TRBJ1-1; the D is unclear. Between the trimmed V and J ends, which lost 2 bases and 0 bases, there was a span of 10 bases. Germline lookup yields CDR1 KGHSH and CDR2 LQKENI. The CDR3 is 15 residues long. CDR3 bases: TGTGCCAGCTCACCAGGGCAGGCCATGAACACTGAAGCTTTCTTT. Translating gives CASSPGQAMNTEAFF.

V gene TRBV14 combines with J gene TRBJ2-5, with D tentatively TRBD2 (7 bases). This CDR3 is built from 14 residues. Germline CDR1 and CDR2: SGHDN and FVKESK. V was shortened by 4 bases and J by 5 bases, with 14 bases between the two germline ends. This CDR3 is CASSPIRGGETQYF. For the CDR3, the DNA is TGTGCCAGCAGCCCAATCAGGGGAGGGGAGACCCAGTACTTC.

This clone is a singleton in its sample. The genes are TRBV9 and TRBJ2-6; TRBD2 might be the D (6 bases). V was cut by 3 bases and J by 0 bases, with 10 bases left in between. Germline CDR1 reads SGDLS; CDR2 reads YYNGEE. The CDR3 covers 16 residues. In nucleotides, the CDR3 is TGTGCCAGCAGCGCGACTAGTACCTCTGGGGCCAACGTCCTGACTTTC. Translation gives CASSATSTSGANVLTF.

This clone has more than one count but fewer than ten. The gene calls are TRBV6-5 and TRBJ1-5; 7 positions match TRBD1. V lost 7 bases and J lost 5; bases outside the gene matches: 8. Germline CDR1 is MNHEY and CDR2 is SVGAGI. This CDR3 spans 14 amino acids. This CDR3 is CASKIRQGDQPQHF. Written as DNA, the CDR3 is TGTGCCAGCAAGATCCGACAGGGAGATCAGCCCCAGCATTTT.

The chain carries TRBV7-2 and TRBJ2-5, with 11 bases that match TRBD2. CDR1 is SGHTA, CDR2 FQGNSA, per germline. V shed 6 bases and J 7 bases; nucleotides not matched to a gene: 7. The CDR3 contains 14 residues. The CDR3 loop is CASSSGGAPTTQYF. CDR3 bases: TGTGCCAGCAGTAGCGGGGGGGCCCCTACGACCCAGTACTTC.

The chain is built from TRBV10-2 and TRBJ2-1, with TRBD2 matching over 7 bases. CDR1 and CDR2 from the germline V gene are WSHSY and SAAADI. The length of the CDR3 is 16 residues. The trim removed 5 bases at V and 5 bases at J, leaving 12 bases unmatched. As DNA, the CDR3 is TGCGCCAGCAGTCTAGGGAGGCTAGCGGCGAACAATGAGCAGTTCTTC. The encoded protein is CASSLGRLAANNEQFF.

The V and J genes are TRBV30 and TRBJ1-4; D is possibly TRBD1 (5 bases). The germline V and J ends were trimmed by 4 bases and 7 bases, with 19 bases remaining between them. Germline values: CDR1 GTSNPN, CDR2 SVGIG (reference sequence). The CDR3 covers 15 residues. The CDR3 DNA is TGTGCCTGGATGGGAAAACAGGCGCCGGGTGAAAAACTGTTTTTT. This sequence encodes CAWMGKQAPGEKLFF.